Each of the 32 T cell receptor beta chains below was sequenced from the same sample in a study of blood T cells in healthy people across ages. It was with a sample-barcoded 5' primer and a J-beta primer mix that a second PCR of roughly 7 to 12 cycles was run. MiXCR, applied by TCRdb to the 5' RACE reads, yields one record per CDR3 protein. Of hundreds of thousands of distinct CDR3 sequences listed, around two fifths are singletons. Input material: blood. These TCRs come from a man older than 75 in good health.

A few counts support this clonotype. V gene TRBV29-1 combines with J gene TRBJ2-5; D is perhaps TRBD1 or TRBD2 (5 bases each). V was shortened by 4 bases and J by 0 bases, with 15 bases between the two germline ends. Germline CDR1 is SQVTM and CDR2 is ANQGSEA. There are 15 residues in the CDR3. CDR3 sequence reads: CSVGAGTVYQETQYF. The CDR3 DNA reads TGCAGCGTTGGGGCCGGGACGGTGTACCAAGAGACCCAGTACTTC.

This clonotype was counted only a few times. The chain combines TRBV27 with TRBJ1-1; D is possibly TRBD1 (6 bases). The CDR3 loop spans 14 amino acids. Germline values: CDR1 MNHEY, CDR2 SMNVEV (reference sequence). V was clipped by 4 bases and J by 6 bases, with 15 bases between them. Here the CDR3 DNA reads TGTGCCAGCAGTTCCAGGGGTGCGGGGGCTGAAGCTTTCTTT. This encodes CASSSRGAGAEAFF.

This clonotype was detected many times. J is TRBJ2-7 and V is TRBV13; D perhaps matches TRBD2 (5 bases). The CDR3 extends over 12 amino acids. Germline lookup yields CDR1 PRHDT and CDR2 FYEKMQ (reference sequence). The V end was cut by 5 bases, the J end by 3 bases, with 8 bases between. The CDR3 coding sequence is TGTGCCAGCAGCAGAGGGATCTACGAGCAGTACTTC. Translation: CASSRGIYEQYF.

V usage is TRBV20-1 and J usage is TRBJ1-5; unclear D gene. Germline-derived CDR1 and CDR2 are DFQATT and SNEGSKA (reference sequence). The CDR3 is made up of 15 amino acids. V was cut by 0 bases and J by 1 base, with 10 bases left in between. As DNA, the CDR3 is TGCAGTGCTAGAGACCCAATGGGGAGCAATCAGCCCCAGCATTTT. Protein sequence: CSARDPMGSNQPQHF.

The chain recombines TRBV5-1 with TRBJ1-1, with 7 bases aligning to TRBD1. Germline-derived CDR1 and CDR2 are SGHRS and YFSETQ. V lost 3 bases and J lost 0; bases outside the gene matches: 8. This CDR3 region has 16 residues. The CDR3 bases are TGCGCCAGCAGCTCCCGGGACAGAGGAATGAACACTGAAGCTTTCTTT. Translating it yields CASSSRDRGMNTEAFF.

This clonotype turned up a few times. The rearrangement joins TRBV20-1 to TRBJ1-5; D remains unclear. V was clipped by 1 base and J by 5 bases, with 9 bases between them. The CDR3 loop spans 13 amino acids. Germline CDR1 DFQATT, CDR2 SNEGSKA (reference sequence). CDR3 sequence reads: CSARAGVDQPQHF. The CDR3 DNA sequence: TGCAGTGCTAGAGCTGGGGTGGATCAGCCCCAGCATTTT.

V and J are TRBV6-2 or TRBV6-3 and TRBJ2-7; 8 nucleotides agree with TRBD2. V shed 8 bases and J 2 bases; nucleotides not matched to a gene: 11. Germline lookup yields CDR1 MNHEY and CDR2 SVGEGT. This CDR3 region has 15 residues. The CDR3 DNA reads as TGTGCCAGCCGCCCCTCCGGGACTAGTCCCTACGAGCAGTACTTC. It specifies CASRPSGTSPYEQYF.

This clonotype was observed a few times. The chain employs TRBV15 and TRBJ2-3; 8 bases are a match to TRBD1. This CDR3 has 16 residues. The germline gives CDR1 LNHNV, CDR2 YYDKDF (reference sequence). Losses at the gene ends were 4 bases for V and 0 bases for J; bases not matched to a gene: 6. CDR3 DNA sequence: TGTGCCACCAGCATCTCCGGGACAGGAAGCACAGATACGCAGTATTTT. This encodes CATSISGTGSTDTQYF.

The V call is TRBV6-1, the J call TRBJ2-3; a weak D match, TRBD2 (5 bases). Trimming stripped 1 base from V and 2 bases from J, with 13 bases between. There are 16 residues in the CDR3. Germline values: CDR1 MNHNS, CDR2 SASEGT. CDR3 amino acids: CASSEGRVRATDTQYF. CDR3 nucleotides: TGTGCCAGCAGTGAAGGGCGGGTCAGAGCCACAGATACGCAGTATTTT.

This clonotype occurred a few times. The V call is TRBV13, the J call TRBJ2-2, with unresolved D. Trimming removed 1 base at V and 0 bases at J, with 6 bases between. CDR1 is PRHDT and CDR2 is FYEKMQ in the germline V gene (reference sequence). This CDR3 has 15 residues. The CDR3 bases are TGTGCCAGCAGCTTAGCGAACGCGAACACCGGGGAGCTGTTTTTT. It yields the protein CASSLANANTGELFF.

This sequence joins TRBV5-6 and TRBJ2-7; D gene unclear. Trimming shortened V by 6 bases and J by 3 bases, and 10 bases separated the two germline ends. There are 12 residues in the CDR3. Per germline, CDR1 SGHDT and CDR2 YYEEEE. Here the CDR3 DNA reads TGTGCCAGCATCTTACTCTTCTACGAGCAGTACTTC. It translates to CASILLFYEQYF.

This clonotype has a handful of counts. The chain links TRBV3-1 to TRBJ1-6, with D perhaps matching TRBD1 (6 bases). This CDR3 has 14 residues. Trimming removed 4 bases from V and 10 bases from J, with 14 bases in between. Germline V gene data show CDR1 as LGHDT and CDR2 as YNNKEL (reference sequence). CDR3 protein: CASSPRGARSPLHF. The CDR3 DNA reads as TGTGCCAGCAGCCCTAGGGGGGCAAGATCACCCCTCCACTTT.

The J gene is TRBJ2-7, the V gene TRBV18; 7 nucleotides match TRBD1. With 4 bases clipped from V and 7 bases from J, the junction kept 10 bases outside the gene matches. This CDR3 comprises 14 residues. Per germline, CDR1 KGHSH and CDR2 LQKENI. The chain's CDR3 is CASSRDRSSWEQYF. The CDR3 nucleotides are TGTGCCAGCTCACGGGACAGATCGTCCTGGGAGCAGTACTTC. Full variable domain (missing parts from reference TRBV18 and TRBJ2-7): NAGVMQNPRHLVRRRGQEARLRCSPMKGHSHVYWYRQLPEEGLKFMVYLQKENIIDESGMPKERFSAEFPKEGPSILRIQQVVRGDSAAYFCASSRDRSSWEQYFGPGTRLTVT.

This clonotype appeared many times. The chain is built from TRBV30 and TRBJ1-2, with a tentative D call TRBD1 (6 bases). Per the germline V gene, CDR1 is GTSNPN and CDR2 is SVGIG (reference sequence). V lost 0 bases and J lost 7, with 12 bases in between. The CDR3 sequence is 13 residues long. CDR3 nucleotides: TGTGCCTGGAGTGTACAGGGAATTGGTGGCTACACCTTC. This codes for CAWSVQGIGGYTF. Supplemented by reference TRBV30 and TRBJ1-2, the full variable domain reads SQTIHQWPATLVQPVGSPLSLECTVEGTSNPNLYWYRQAAGRGLQLLFYSVGIGQISSEVPQNLSASRPQDRQFILSSKKLLLSDSGFYLCAWSVQGIGGYTFGSGTRLTVV.

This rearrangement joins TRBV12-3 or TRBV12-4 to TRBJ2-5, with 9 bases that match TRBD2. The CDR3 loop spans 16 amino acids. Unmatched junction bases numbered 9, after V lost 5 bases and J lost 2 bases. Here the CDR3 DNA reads TGTGCCAGCAGTAGGTGGGCTAGCGGGACACAAGAGACCCAGTACTTC. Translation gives CASSRWASGTQETQYF.

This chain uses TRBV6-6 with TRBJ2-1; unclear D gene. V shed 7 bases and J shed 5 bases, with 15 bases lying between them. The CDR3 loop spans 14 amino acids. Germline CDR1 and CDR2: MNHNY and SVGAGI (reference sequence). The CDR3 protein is CASKLTATDNEQFF. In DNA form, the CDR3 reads TGTGCCAGCAAGCTGACTGCAACAGACAATGAGCAGTTCTTC.

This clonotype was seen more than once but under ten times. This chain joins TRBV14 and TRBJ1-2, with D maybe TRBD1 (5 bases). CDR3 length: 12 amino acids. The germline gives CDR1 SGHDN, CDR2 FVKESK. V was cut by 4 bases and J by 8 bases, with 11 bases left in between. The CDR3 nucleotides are TGTGCCAGCAGCCTAACAGGCTCCGGCTACACCTTC. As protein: CASSLTGSGYTF.

As DNA, the CDR3 is TGCGCCAGCAGCGGGGGACAGGGGGTAATAGAGACCCAGTACTTC. Protein: CASSGGQGVIETQYF. J is TRBJ2-7 and V is TRBV5-1; TRBD1 aligns across 11 bases. The better agreement between TRBJ2-5 and the DNA end casts doubt on the J call. From germline, CDR1 is SGHRS and CDR2 YFSETQ. The CDR3 contains 15 residues.

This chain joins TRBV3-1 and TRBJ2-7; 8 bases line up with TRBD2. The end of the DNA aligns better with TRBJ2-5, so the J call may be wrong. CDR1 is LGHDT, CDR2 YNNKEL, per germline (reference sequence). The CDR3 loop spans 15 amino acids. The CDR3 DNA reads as TGTGCCAGCAGCCAGGCACTAGCGGCCCAAGAGACCCAGTACTTC. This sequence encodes CASSQALAAQETQYF.

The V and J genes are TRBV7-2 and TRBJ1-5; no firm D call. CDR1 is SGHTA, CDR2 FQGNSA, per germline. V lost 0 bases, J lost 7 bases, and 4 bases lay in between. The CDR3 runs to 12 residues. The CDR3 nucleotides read TGTGCCAGCAGCTTAGCAGGGCAGCCCCAGCATTTT. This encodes CASSLAGQPQHF.

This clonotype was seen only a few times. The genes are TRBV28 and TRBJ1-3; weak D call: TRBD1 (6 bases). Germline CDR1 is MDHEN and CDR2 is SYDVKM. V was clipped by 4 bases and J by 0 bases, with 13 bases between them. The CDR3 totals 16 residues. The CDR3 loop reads CASSSHGTTSGNTIYF. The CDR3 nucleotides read TGTGCCAGCAGTTCACACGGGACAACCTCTGGAAACACCATATATTTT.

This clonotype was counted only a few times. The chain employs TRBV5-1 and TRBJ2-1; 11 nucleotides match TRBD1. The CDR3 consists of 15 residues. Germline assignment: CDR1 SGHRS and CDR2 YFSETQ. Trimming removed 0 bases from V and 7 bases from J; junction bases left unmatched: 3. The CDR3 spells CASSLDGQGANEQFF. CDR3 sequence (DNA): TGCGCCAGCAGCTTGGACGGACAGGGGGCGAATGAGCAGTTCTTC.

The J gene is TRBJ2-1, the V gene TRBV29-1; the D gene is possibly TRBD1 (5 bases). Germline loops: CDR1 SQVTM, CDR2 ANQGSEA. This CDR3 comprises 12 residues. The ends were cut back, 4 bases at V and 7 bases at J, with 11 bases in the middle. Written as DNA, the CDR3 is TGCAGCGTTGTTCAGGGTAGGAATGAGCAGTTCTTC. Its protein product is CSVVQGRNEQFF.

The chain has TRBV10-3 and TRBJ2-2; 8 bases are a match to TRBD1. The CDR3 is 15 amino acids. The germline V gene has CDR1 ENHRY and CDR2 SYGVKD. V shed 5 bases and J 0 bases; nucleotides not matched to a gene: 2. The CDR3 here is CAISKGQANTGELFF. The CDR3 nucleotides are TGTGCCATCAGTAAGGGACAGGCGAACACCGGGGAGCTGTTTTTT.

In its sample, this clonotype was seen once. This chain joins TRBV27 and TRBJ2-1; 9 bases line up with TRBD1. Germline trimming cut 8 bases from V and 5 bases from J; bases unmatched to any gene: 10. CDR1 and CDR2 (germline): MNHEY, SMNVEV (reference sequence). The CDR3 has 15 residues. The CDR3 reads CASGPGTGFNNEQFF. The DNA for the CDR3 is TGTGCCAGCGGTCCCGGGACAGGGTTCAACAATGAGCAGTTCTTC.

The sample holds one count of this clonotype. CDR3 sequence: CASSDEAGGPDTQYF. The DNA of the CDR3 is TGTGCCAGCAGTGACGAAGCGGGAGGGCCAGATACGCAGTATTTT. This chain joins TRBV6-4 and TRBJ2-3; 10 bases are shared with TRBD2. This CDR3 contains 15 residues. CDR1 MRHNA and CDR2 SNTAGT come from the germline V gene. Trimming at V came to 2 bases and at J to 4 bases, leaving 3 bases not matched to a gene.

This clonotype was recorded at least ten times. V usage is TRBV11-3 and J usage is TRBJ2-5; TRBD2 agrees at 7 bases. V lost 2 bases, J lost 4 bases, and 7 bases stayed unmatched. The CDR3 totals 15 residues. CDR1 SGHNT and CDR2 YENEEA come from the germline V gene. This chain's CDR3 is CASSLNGGRGETQYF. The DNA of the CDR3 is TGTGCCAGCAGCTTAAATGGCGGGAGAGGAGAGACCCAGTACTTC.

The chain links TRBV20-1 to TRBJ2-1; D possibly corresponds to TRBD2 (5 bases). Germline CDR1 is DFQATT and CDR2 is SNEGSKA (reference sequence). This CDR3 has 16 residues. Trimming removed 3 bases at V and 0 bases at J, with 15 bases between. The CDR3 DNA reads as TGCAGTGCTAGGCTGTCCTCGCGGGCCTCCTACAATGAGCAGTTCTTC. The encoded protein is CSARLSSRASYNEQFF.

Here the CDR3 reads CASSVRQGVNEQFF. CDR3 sequence (DNA): TGTGCCAGCAGCGTCCGACAGGGGGTCAATGAGCAGTTCTTC. J is TRBJ2-1 and V is TRBV9, with 9 bases that match TRBD1. J was trimmed by 6 bases and V by 2 bases; bases with no gene match: 3. Germline V gives CDR1 SGDLS, CDR2 YYNGEE. The CDR3 length is 14 residues.

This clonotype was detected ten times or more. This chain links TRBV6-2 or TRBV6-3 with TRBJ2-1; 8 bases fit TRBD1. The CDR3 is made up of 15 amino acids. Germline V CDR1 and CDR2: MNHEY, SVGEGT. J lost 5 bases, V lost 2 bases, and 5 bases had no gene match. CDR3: CASSYGGTGHNEQFF. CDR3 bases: TGTGCCAGCAGTTACGGGGGGACAGGACACAATGAGCAGTTCTTC.

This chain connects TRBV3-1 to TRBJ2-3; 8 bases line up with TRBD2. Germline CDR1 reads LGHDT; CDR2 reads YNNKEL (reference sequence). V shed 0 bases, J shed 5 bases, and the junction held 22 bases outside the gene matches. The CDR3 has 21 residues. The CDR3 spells CASSQDRGGAGVTAPQDTQYF. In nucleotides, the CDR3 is TGTGCCAGCAGCCAAGATCGGGGAGGAGCGGGAGTGACCGCCCCACAAGATACGCAGTATTTT.

The CDR3 loop is CASSIERSMNTEAFF. As DNA, the CDR3 is TGTGCCAGTAGTATAGAGCGCAGCATGAACACTGAAGCTTTCTTT. This rearrangement joins TRBV19 to TRBJ1-1; no clear D gene. Germline lookup yields CDR1 LNHDA and CDR2 SQIVND (reference sequence). The CDR3 length is 15 residues. Between the trimmed V and J ends, which lost 0 bases and 0 bases, there was a span of 8 bases.